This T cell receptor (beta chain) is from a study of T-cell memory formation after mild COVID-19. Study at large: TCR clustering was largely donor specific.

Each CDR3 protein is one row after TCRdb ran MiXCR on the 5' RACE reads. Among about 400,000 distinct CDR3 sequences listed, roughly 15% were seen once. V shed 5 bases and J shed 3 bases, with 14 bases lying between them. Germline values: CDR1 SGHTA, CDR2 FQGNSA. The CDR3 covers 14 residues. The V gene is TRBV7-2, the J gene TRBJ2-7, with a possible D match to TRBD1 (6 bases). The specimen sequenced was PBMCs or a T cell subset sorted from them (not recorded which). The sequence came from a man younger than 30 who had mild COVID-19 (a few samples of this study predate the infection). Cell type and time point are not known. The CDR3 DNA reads TGTGCCAGCAGCAAACCGGGACACTTCTACGAGCAGTACTTC. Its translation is CASSKPGHFYEQYF.